Shown below are 24 T cell receptor beta chains from a single sample sequenced in a study of long-term antiretroviral therapy in people with HIV. This was the immunoSEQ v3.0 assay at survey level. The data were produced by immunoSEQ multiplex PCR, yet TCRdb's version contains in-frame clones alone and is incomplete. This sample has approximately 14,000 clones, with 75% to 90% found just once. Sequenced material: unsorted PBMCs, taken 3.2 years before starting antiretroviral therapy. These receptors were collected from a middle-aged man with HIV.

J is TRBJ2-1 and V is TRBV5-1; the match to TRBD2 covers 8 bases. Germline assignment: CDR1 SGHRS and CDR2 YFSETQ. The CDR3 extends over 15 amino acids. Trimming cost V 1 base and J 4 bases; bases outside gene matches: 4. The CDR3 DNA follows: TGCGCCAGCAGCTTGTCAAGCGGGGGTTACAATGAGCAGTTCTTC. It yields the protein CASSLSSGGYNEQFF. The full variable domain, completed using reference TRBV5-1 and TRBJ2-1, is KAGVTQTPRYLIKTRGQQVTLSCSPISGHRSVSWYQQTPGQGLQFLFEYFSETQRNKGNFPGRFSGRQFSNSRSEMNVSTLELGDSALYLCASSLSSGGYNEQFFGPGTRLTVL.

This chain links TRBV25-1 with TRBJ1-1, with 9 bases that match TRBD1. This CDR3 region has 16 residues. Trimming cost V 3 bases and J 1 base; bases outside gene matches: 6. CDR1 and CDR2 from the germline V gene are MGHDK and SYGVNS. In nucleotides, the CDR3 is TGTGCCAGCAGTGATCAGGGACAGGGTGGGAACACTGAAGCTTTCTTT. It translates to CASSDQGQGGNTEAFF.

V gene TRBV18 combines with J gene TRBJ2-1; 7 nucleotides match TRBD1. Unmatched junction bases numbered 10, after V lost 0 bases and J lost 8 bases. Germline CDR1 and CDR2: KGHSH and LQKENI. The CDR3 spans 16 residues. DNA for the CDR3: TGTGCCAGCTCACCACCAGCAGGGGGAAGGATACATGAGCAGTTCTTC. Encoded protein: CASSPPAGGRIHEQFF.

V and J are TRBV7-3 and TRBJ1-6, with 10 bases aligning to TRBD1. J was trimmed by 7 bases and V by 3 bases; bases with no gene match: 0. Per the germline V gene, CDR1 is SGHTA and CDR2 is FQGTGA. There are 14 residues in the CDR3. The CDR3 nucleotides read TGTGCCAGCAGCTTGGACAGGGGGAATTCACCCCTCCACTTT. Translating it yields CASSLDRGNSPLHF.

The rearrangement links TRBV5-4 to TRBJ2-7; 8 positions agree with TRBD1. Germline CDR1 and CDR2: SGHNT and YYREEE (reference sequence). CDR3 length: 16 amino acids. V shed 1 base, J shed 2 bases, and the junction held 8 bases outside the gene matches. Here the CDR3 reads CASSLSPDREAYEQYF. The CDR3 DNA reads TGTGCCAGCAGCTTGTCCCCGGACAGGGAGGCCTACGAGCAGTACTTC.

The rearrangement uses TRBV7-2 and TRBJ2-7; 9 bases are shared with TRBD2. This CDR3 has 13 residues. Trimming took 4 bases from V and 6 from J; bases not matched to a gene: 4. Germline CDR1 and CDR2: SGHTA and FQGNSA. CDR3 DNA: TGTGCCAGCAGCTACAAAGCGGGGGGCGAGCAGTACTTC. Translated, it gives CASSYKAGGEQYF.

J is TRBJ1-2 and V is TRBV9; D is unclear. Trimming shortened V by 3 bases and J by 6 bases, and 9 bases separated the two germline ends. The germline V gene encodes CDR1 SGDLS and CDR2 YYNGEE. The CDR3 is 12 residues long. DNA for the CDR3: TGTGCCAGCAGCGCCTCCTTCCATGGCTACACCTTC. It translates to CASSASFHGYTF.

The V gene is TRBV4-1, the J gene TRBJ2-1, with 8 bases aligning to TRBD1. This CDR3 has 16 amino acids. Germline CDR1 is MGHRA and CDR2 is YSYEKL. V lost 4 bases to trimming and J lost 8 bases; unmatched junction nucleotides: 13. CDR3 nucleotides: TGCGCCAGCAGCCCAGGCCCGATGACAGGGGAGGATGAGCAGTTCTTC. This gives the protein CASSPGPMTGEDEQFF.

This clone was detected once. The genes are TRBV19 and TRBJ1-5, with no clear D. The CDR3 runs 12 residues. V lost 6 bases and J 1 base, leaving 4 bases between the germline ends. The germline gives CDR1 LNHDA, CDR2 SQIVND (reference sequence). CDR3 DNA: TGTGCCAGTAGAGCGAGCAATCAGCCCCAGCATTTT. It yields the protein CASRASNQPQHF.

This chain links TRBV7-9 with TRBJ1-1; a weak D match, TRBD1 (6 bases). Germline CDR1 reads SEHNR; CDR2 reads FQNEAQ (reference sequence). V was clipped by 3 bases and J by 5 bases, with 13 bases between them. This CDR3 spans 14 amino acids. CDR3 in amino acids: CASSFGGRETEAFF. In DNA, the CDR3 is TGTGCCAGCAGCTTCGGGGGCCGGGAGACTGAAGCTTTCTTT. Variable domain in full (rest from reference TRBV7-9 and TRBJ1-1): DTGVSQNPRHKITKRGQNVTFRCDPISEHNRLYWYRQTLGQGPEFLTYFQNEAQLEKSRLLSDRFSAERPKGSFSTLEIQRTEQGDSAMYLCASSFGGRETEAFFGQGTRLTVV.

The V call is TRBV6-6, the J call TRBJ2-2; D perhaps matches TRBD2 (6 bases). CDR3 length equals 16 residues. V lost 2 bases and J 1 base, leaving 11 bases between the germline ends. Germline V gives CDR1 MNHNY, CDR2 SVGAGI (reference sequence). In DNA, the CDR3 is TGTGCCAGCAGTTACCTGGCTAGCGAGAACACCGGGGAGCTGTTTTTT. Amino acid sequence: CASSYLASENTGELFF.

The V call is TRBV5-4, the J call TRBJ1-4; 7 bases are shared with TRBD1. V lost 0 bases and J lost 8; bases outside the gene matches: 4. From germline, CDR1 is SGHNT and CDR2 YYREEE (reference sequence). The CDR3 has 14 amino acids. The CDR3 loop is CASSLDPGGEKLFF. The CDR3 DNA follows: TGTGCCAGCAGCTTGGATCCAGGGGGGGAAAAACTGTTTTTT.

The V call is TRBV5-6, the J call TRBJ2-5; D uncertain. Per germline, CDR1 SGHDT and CDR2 YYEEEE. Trimming stripped 0 bases from V and 5 bases from J, with 14 bases between. The length of the CDR3 is 15 residues. The CDR3 region is CASSLETSWVETQYF. The CDR3 region has the DNA TGTGCCAGCAGCTTGGAGACTTCATGGGTGGAGACCCAGTACTTC.

This chain uses TRBV5-8 with TRBJ2-7, with D unresolved. CDR1 is SGHTS, CDR2 YDEGEE, per germline. The CDR3 totals 15 residues. Trimming took 3 bases from V and 2 from J, leaving 15 bases between them. Here the CDR3 DNA reads TGTGCCAGCAGCTCCGACCAAACTTCGCCCTACGAGCAGTACTTC. It specifies CASSSDQTSPYEQYF.

The rearrangement joins TRBV18 to TRBJ1-1; tentative D call: TRBD1 (5 bases). V gave up 4 bases and J gave up 1 base, with 13 bases separating them. The CDR3 runs 15 residues. Germline lookup yields CDR1 KGHSH and CDR2 LQKENI. The CDR3 DNA reads as TGTGCCAGCTCACTATCCGGGACGGGGAACACTGAAGCTTTCTTT. It encodes CASSLSGTGNTEAFF.

This clone has more than one count but fewer than ten. The V gene is TRBV10-1, the J gene TRBJ1-2; TRBD1 matches at 8 bases. V was clipped by 2 bases and J by 4 bases; unmatched bases: 0. CDR1 WNHNN and CDR2 SYGVQD come from the germline V gene (reference sequence). The CDR3 runs 13 residues. CDR3 residues: CASSETGGYGYTF. CDR3 in DNA: TGCGCCAGCAGTGAGACAGGGGGCTATGGCTACACCTTC.

This rearrangement joins TRBV19 to TRBJ1-5, with D unclear. V lost 5 bases and J lost 4, with 21 bases in between. The CDR3 spans 17 residues. Germline V gene data show CDR1 as LNHDA and CDR2 as SQIVND (reference sequence). DNA for the CDR3: TGTGCCAGTAGTCCTGCCTTAAGGCAGAACCAAAATCAGCCCCAGCATTTT. This encodes CASSPALRQNQNQPQHF.

The table lists this clone with a count of one. The chain links TRBV4-1 to TRBJ2-3, with 7 bases identical to TRBD2. Trimming cost V 5 bases and J 2 bases; bases outside gene matches: 7. The germline gives CDR1 MGHRA, CDR2 YSYEKL. The CDR3 has 15 residues. The CDR3 here is CASSVSGTITDTQYF. DNA for the CDR3: TGCGCCAGCAGCGTTTCCGGGACTATCACAGATACGCAGTATTTT.

This sequence joins TRBV5-1 and TRBJ1-1; 7 bases align to TRBD1. The CDR3 loop spans 18 amino acids. Germline values: CDR1 SGHRS, CDR2 YFSETQ. The J segment lost 2 bases and the V segment lost 4 bases, leaving 17 bases of the junction unmatched. The CDR3 sequence is CASSPQPGGPGVNTEAFF. The CDR3 DNA is TGCGCCAGCAGCCCCCAACCAGGGGGGCCTGGGGTAAACACTGAAGCTTTCTTT.

The chain links TRBV14 to TRBJ2-4, with TRBD2 matching over 7 bases. Germline assignment: CDR1 SGHDN and CDR2 FVKESK. The CDR3 is 14 residues long. Trimming removed 6 bases from V and 6 bases from J; junction bases left unmatched: 8. CDR3 region: CASSLSGRGNIQYF. CDR3 sequence (DNA): TGTGCCAGCAGTCTTTCGGGGAGGGGAAACATTCAGTACTTC.

CDR3 sequence: CASGFLRDRAYNEQFF. The CDR3 DNA sequence: TGTGCTAGTGGTTTCCTCCGGGACAGGGCTTACAATGAGCAGTTCTTC. This chain joins TRBV12-5 and TRBJ2-1; TRBD1 matches at 9 bases. The V gene end was trimmed by 3 bases and the J gene end by 4 bases; junction bases not matched to a gene: 7. Germline assignment: CDR1 LGHNT and CDR2 FRNRAP. CDR3 length equals 16 residues. Variable domain in full (rest from reference TRBV12-5 and TRBJ2-1): DARVTQTPRHKVTEMGQEVTMRCQPILGHNTVFWYRQTMMQGLELLAYFRNRAPLDDSGMPKDRFSAEMPDATLATLKIQPSEPRDSAVYFCASGFLRDRAYNEQFFGPGTRLTVL.

This clone was picked up one time. This chain uses TRBV7-9 with TRBJ1-1; TRBD1 matches at 7 bases. The length of the CDR3 is 15 residues. Trimming at V came to 3 bases and at J to 2 bases, leaving 6 bases not matched to a gene. In germline, CDR1 is SEHNR, CDR2 FQNEAQ (reference sequence). CDR3 nucleotide sequence: TGTGCCAGCAGCTTGGGGACAGCTTCAAACACTGAAGCTTTCTTT. Protein sequence: CASSLGTASNTEAFF.

The V gene is TRBV11-2, the J gene TRBJ1-1; tentative D call: TRBD1 (5 bases). From germline, CDR1 is SGHAT and CDR2 FQNNGV. The CDR3 has 13 residues. Trimming left V 0 bases short and J 10 bases short, with 12 bases between. This CDR3 is CASSLEPGPGAFF. The CDR3 region has the DNA TGTGCCAGCAGCTTAGAGCCAGGGCCAGGAGCTTTCTTT.

V and J are TRBV5-1 and TRBJ2-3, with TRBD2 matching over 9 bases. V trimming: 5 bases; J trimming: 6 bases; junction bases outside the gene matches: 7. Germline CDR1 and CDR2: SGHRS and YFSETQ. The CDR3 has 14 amino acids. The CDR3 loop reads CASRAAGGRDTQYF. CDR3 in DNA: TGCGCCAGCAGGGCAGCGGGGGGCCGCGATACGCAGTATTTT.